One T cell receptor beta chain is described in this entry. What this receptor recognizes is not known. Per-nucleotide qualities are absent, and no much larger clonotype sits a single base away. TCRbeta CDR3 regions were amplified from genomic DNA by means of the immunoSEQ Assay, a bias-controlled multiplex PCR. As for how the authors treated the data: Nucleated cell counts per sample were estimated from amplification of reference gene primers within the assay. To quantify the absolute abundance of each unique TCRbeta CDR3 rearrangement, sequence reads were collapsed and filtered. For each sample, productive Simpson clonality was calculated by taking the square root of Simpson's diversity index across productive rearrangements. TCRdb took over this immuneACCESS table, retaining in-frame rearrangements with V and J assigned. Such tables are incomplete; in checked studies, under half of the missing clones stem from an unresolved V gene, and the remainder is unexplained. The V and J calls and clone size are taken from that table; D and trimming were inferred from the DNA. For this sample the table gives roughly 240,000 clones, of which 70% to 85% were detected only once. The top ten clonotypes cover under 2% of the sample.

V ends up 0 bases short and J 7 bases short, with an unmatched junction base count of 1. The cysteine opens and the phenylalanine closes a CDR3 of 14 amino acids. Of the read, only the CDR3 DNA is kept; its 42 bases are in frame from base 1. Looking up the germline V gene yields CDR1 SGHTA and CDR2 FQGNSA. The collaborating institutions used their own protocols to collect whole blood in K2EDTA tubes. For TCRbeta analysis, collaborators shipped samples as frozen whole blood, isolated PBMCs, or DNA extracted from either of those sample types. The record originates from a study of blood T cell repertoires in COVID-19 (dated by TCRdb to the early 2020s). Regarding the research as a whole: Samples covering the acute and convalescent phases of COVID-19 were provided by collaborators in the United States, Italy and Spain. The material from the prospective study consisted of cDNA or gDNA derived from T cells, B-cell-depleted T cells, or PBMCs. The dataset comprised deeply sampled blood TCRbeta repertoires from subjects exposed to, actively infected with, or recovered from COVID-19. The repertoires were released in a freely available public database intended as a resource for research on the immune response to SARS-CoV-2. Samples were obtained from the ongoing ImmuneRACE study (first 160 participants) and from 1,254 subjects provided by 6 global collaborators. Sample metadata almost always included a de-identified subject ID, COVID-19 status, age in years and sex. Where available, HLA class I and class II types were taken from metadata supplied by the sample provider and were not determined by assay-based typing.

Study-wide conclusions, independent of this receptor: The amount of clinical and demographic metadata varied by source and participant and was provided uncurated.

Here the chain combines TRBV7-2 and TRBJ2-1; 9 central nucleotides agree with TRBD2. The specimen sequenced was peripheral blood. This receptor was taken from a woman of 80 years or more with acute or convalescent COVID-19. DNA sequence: TGTGCCAGCAGCTTAGCGCTAGCGGGAAATGAGCAGTTCTTC. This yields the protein CASSLALAGNEQFF. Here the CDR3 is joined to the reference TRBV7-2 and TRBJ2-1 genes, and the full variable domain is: GAGVSQSPSNKVTEKGKDVELRCDPISGHTALYWYRQSLGQGLEFLIYFQGNSAPDKSGLPSDRFSAERTGGSVSTLTIQRTQQEDSAVYLCASSLALAGNEQFFGPGTRLTVL.